A selection of T cell receptor beta chains follows, all from one sample in a study of patients and donors after allogeneic stem cell transplantation. TCRdb recomputed calls from the RT-PCR reads with MiXCR, one row per CDR3 protein. The table shows about 57,000 distinct CDR3 sequences, with less than 15% occurring only once. Sequences were obtained from blood, either unsorted or a sorted T cell fraction (not recorded which). These receptors were obtained from a human donor who was either an allogeneic HSCT recipient or a stem cell or donor lymphocyte infusion donor (not recorded which). It is not recorded whose cells these are; they may come from a transplant donor. Each CDR3 is given with its conserved first and last residue. The D gene is left open where the match is weak. For some rows the clone size is stated as once, few or many, or as a class when expanded; others skip it.

J gene,V gene,D gene,clone size,CDR3 DNA,CDR3 protein
TRBJ1-5,TRBV15,.,many,TGTGCCACCAGCAGAGATTACCAGCCCCAGCATTTT,CATSRDYQPQHF
TRBJ2-1,TRBV7-3,TRBD2,few,TGTGCCAGCAGCCCAAGGGGTAGCGGGAGGGGCTATGAGCAGTTCTTC,CASSPRGSGRGYEQFF
TRBJ1-5,TRBV2,.,.,TGTGCCAGCAGTGACAGTGTCCATCAGCCCCAGCATTTT,CASSDSVHQPQHF
TRBJ1-6,TRBV6-5,.,many,TGTGCCAGCAGTTACACTGAATTCTCCTATAATTCACCCCTCCACTTT,CASSYTEFSYNSPLHF
TRBJ1-1,TRBV18,.,many,TGTGCCAGCTCACCAGGATTCACCTTGAACACTGAAGCTTTCTTT,CASSPGFTLNTEAFF
TRBJ2-3,TRBV24-1,TRBD2,.,TGTGCCACCAGTGATTTAAGCGGGGGACTAGCGTGGGATACGCAGTATTTT,CATSDLSGGLAWDTQYF
TRBJ2-1,TRBV5-1,.,few,TGCGCCAGCAGCTTGGCGCCGGGCAGCTCCTACAATGAGCAGTTCTTC,CASSLAPGSSYNEQFF
TRBJ2-2,TRBV10-3,TRBD1,few,TGTGCCATCAGTGACCAACGACAGGGCAACGTCACCGGGGAGCTGTTTTTT,CAISDQRQGNVTGELFF
TRBJ2-1,TRBV5-6,TRBD2,few,TGTGCCAGCAGCTTGTTCCGCGGGAGTTCCAATGAGCAGTTCTTC,CASSLFRGSSNEQFF
TRBJ2-7,TRBV7-2,TRBD2,.,TGTGCCAGCAGCTTCGGGACTAGCGGCTACGAGCAGTACTTC,CASSFGTSGYEQYF
TRBJ2-2,TRBV5-1,.,.,TGCGCCAGCACGGGCGCCCTGAACACCGGGGAGCTGTTTTTT,CASTGALNTGELFF
TRBJ1-5,TRBV12-3/TRBV12-4,TRBD1,many,TGTGCCAGCAGACAGGGGGCAGGCAATCAGCCCCAGCATTTT,CASRQGAGNQPQHF
TRBJ1-1,TRBV7-3,TRBD1,.,TGTGCCAGCAGCCGACAGGGGGCGGACACTGAAGCTTTCTTT,CASSRQGADTEAFF
TRBJ1-5,TRBV19,.,few,TGTGCCAGTAGTCCGGGGGGGCGTATAGTCCAGCCCCAGCATTTT,CASSPGGRIVQPQHF
TRBJ2-2,TRBV6-5,TRBD2,many,TGTGCCAGCGGGAAACTAGCGGGAGAGAACACCGGGGAGCTGTTTTTT,CASGKLAGENTGELFF
TRBJ2-1,TRBV9,.,.,TGTGCCAGCACCCCCCTAGGCTCCTACAATGAGCAGTTCTTC,CASTPLGSYNEQFF
TRBJ2-7,TRBV6-5,TRBD2,few,TGTGCCAGCAGTACGACGGGACTACTCTACGAGCAGTACTTC,CASSTTGLLYEQYF
TRBJ2-6,TRBV29-1,.,.,TGCAGCGTTGAAAGTTGGGCAGCTGGGGCCAACGTCCTGACTTTC,CSVESWAAGANVLTF
TRBJ2-3,TRBV3-1,TRBD2,few,TGTGCCAGCAGCCAGATGGGAGGGGGCACAGATACGCAGTATTTT,CASSQMGGGTDTQYF
TRBJ2-7,TRBV5-1,TRBD2,.,TGCGCCAGCAGCTTGGGACTAGCGGGAAGCTCCTACGAGCAGTACTTC,CASSLGLAGSSYEQYF
TRBJ1-1,TRBV25-1,.,many,TGTGCCATCCCCGCCGACGCGAACACTGAAGCTTTCTTT,CAIPADANTEAFF
TRBJ1-2,TRBV20-1,TRBD1,many,TGCAGTGCCATTACAGGGGGCTATGGCTACACCTTC,CSAITGGYGYTF
TRBJ2-5,TRBV14,TRBD2,.,TGTGCCAGCAGCCAACCCCCTTTTGCGGGAGGACAAGAGACCCAGTACTTC,CASSQPPFAGGQETQYF
TRBJ2-1,TRBV10-1,.,few,TGCGCCAGCAGTGAAGCGGATTCCTACAATGAGCAGTTCTTC,CASSEADSYNEQFF
TRBJ1-1,TRBV27,.,many,TGTGCCAGCAGTTTTCAACGGGAGAACACTGAAGCTTTCTTT,CASSFQRENTEAFF
TRBJ1-1,TRBV7-9,.,many,TGTGCCAGCAGCCCCGGCGGGGAGGACACTGAAGCTTTCTTT,CASSPGGEDTEAFF
TRBJ2-1,TRBV18,.,.,TGTGCCAGCTCCCCCGGGACAACGTCCTACAATGAGCAGTTCTTC,CASSPGTTSYNEQFF
TRBJ1-1,TRBV12-3/TRBV12-4,.,many,TGTGCCGGGAACAGGGAGGGCACTGAAGCTTTCTTT,CAGNREGTEAFF
TRBJ2-1,TRBV7-9,.,.,TGTGCCAGCAGCGGGGAGGCCCTACGATGGGATGAGCAGTTCTTC,CASSGEALRWDEQFF
TRBJ1-1,TRBV5-1,TRBD1,many,TGCGCCAGCAGCAAGACGGGACAGGGGGCCCCGAACACTGAAGCTTTCTTT,CASSKTGQGAPNTEAFF
TRBJ2-7,TRBV25-1,.,many,TGTGCCAGCAACTCGAACTACGAGCAGTACTTC,CASNSNYEQYF
TRBJ1-2,TRBV19,.,.,TGTGCCAGTAGTATAATTGACAAGGGAGTGAAACTATCTAACTATGGCTACACCTTC,CASSIIDKGVKLSNYGYTF
TRBJ2-1,TRBV7-9,.,.,TGTGCCAGCAGCTTAGGAGCGCCCGCAGGGGGGGAGCAGTTCTTC,CASSLGAPAGGEQFF
TRBJ2-2,TRBV12-3/TRBV12-4,.,many,TGTGCCAGCAGTCCCCCGGGGGAGCTGTTTTTT,CASSPPGELFF
TRBJ1-1,TRBV6-5,.,many,TGTGCCAGCAGTTATGAGGGGATGAACACTGAAGCTTTCTTT,CASSYEGMNTEAFF
TRBJ2-1,TRBV3-1,.,few,TGTGCCAGCAGCAGCACTAGCTCCTACAATGAGCAGTTCTTC,CASSSTSSYNEQFF
TRBJ2-7,TRBV10-3,TRBD2,few,TGTGCCATCATGAGAGCGGGAGACGCCTACGAGCAGTACTTC,CAIMRAGDAYEQYF
TRBJ2-7,TRBV29-1,.,.,TGCAGCGTGAACTACGAGCAGTACTTC,CSVNYEQYF
TRBJ2-7,TRBV6-2/TRBV6-3,TRBD2,many,TGTGCCAGCAGTTACCTTAGCGGGAGCGCCTACGAGCAGTACTTC,CASSYLSGSAYEQYF
TRBJ2-3,TRBV3-1,TRBD2,few,TGTGCCAGCAGGGCTGAAGGACTAGGATCAGATACGCAGTATTTT,CASRAEGLGSDTQYF
TRBJ1-3,TRBV5-1,TRBD1,many,TGCGCCAGCAGCGGCTCCCGGGACAGTACCCCTACTGGAAACACCATATATTTT,CASSGSRDSTPTGNTIYF
TRBJ2-7,TRBV7-6,TRBD1,.,TGTGCCAGCAGCACGACAGGGGGCTACGAGCAGTACTTC,CASSTTGGYEQYF
TRBJ2-5,TRBV18,.,few,TGTGCCAGCTCACCAGGGGTGGAAACAGGACAAGAGACCCAGTACTTC,CASSPGVETGQETQYF
TRBJ2-3,TRBV3-1,TRBD2,.,TGTGCCAGCAGCCCATGGACTAGCGGGAGGGAAAATACGCAGTATTTT,CASSPWTSGRENTQYF
TRBJ1-1,TRBV11-2,.,few,TGTGCCAGCAGCTTAACACCGGGCCCAGTGGCCAACACTGAAGCTTTCTTT,CASSLTPGPVANTEAFF
TRBJ1-1,TRBV19,.,few,TGTGCCAGTAGTTGGAGAGGGAACACTGAAGCTTTCTTT,CASSWRGNTEAFF
TRBJ1-1,TRBV25-1,.,many,TGTGCCAGCAGTGAATCCTGGGGGGCGTACACTGAAGCTTTCTTT,CASSESWGAYTEAFF
TRBJ2-1,TRBV24-1,.,many,TGTGCCACCAGTGATTTAGACCCGAATGAGCAGTTCTTC,CATSDLDPNEQFF
TRBJ1-2,TRBV7-6,.,.,TGTGCCAGCAGCAGGAGATTCTATGGCTACACCTTC,CASSRRFYGYTF
TRBJ2-1,TRBV11-3,.,few,TGTGCCAGCAGCAAGAGCTCCTACAATGAGCAGTTCTTC,CASSKSSYNEQFF
TRBJ1-5,TRBV19,TRBD1,few,TGTGCCAGTCAATGGACAGGTGACAATCAGCCCCAGCATTTT,CASQWTGDNQPQHF
TRBJ1-2,TRBV12-3/TRBV12-4,TRBD1,many,TGTGCCAGCAGTCGGGACAGGGTTATAGACAACTATGGCTACACCTTC,CASSRDRVIDNYGYTF
TRBJ1-4,TRBV7-2,.,many,TGTGCCAGCAGCCCGCCCCCCGGCGCAACTAATGAAAAACTGTTTTTT,CASSPPPGATNEKLFF
TRBJ2-7,TRBV6-6,.,few,TGTGCCAGCAGTTCTAACAGGGTACCCTCCTACGAGCAGTACTTC,CASSSNRVPSYEQYF
TRBJ2-1,TRBV5-5,TRBD2,few,TGTGCCAGCAGGTTAGCGGGATTAGCGTACAATGAGCAGTTCTTC,CASRLAGLAYNEQFF
TRBJ1-2,TRBV5-6,TRBD1,medium-sized,TGTGCCAGCAGCTATGGACAGGTTCAACTCTATGGCTACACCTTC,CASSYGQVQLYGYTF
TRBJ2-5,TRBV27,.,few,TGTGCCAGCAGTTTATCCGTGGCGGGTCGAGAGACCCAGTACTTC,CASSLSVAGRETQYF
TRBJ1-4,TRBV29-1,.,many,TGCAGCGCACGGGGAGCCGGGAATGAAAAACTGTTTTTT,CSARGAGNEKLFF
TRBJ2-3,TRBV11-3,.,.,TGTGCCAGCAGCCCGGTACTGCAAATCACAGATACGCAGTATTTT,CASSPVLQITDTQYF